This TCR beta chain was identified during a study of regulatory dendritic cells for organ transplantation (dated by TCRdb to about 2017). About the investigation overall: TCRbeta repertoires were sequenced from sorted naive and memory CD4+ and CD8+ T cells before and after allostimulation with regulatory or mature dendritic cells.

Naive T cells were sorted as CD45RA+ and memory T cells as CD45RO+ CD4+ or CD8+ cells by FACS. The T cells used for TCR sequencing were obtained from a couple of healthy control subjects. Sorted T cell subsets that were not stimulated were used as baseline controls for the mixed lymphocyte reactions. The Qiagen DNeasy Blood & Tissue Kit was used to extract genomic DNA. On this clone: What antigen it recognizes has not been identified. Base qualities are not recorded, but no much larger clone differs from it by a single base.

Here is what the overall study found, with its caveats: Of the resting subsets, memory CD8+ T cells had the largest number of alloreactive TCR clonotypes. In both subjects, allostimulation led to expansion of memory CD8+ clones, though the expansion induced by regulatory dendritic cells appeared to be more limited than that induced by mature dendritic cells. Only a couple of subjects were sequenced, and considerable between-individual heterogeneity in the alloreactive memory CD8+ T cell pool was noted by the authors. Naive CD4+ and CD8+ T cells showed highly diverse repertoires, whereas memory cells were less diverse and memory CD8+ cells were the most oligoclonal.

The TCRbeta CDR3 regions were amplified in a multiplexed two-step PCR with Vbeta-specific forward primers and Jbeta-specific reverse primers. TCRbeta libraries were sequenced on an Illumina instrument through the immunoSEQ service. The source study handled its data this way. V, D and J genes were assigned using IMGT annotation, and counts were corrected for multiplex PCR bias using synthetic CDR3 analogues. The immunoSEQ Analyzer calculated repertoire clonality as one minus the normalized Shannon entropy. Whether a clone counted as expanded was decided by Fisher's exact test with Benjamini-Hochberg false discovery rate control and a two-tailed cutoff of P<0.01. In its TCRdb copy, this immuneACCESS table keeps in-frame sequences only and misses some clones. Where compared with another copy, unresolved V genes explain less than half of these, and the others have no known cause. The V and J calls and the clone size are those of that table, but D and trimming were determined from the DNA. This sample has 25,000 to 30,000 clones in its table, and around 80% of those were observed once. Of the sample, approximately 0.094% is held by the ten largest clones.

Trimming removed 1 base from V and 0 bases from J; the gene matches leave 2 bases unexplained. CDR1 and CDR2 (MGHRA, YSYEKL) derive from the germline V gene. Counted from cysteine to phenylalanine, this CDR3 has 15 amino acids. Kept here is only the CDR3 DNA, which spans 45 bases and is read in frame from base 1. The clonotype originates from a human donor in good health. The source material was naive CD4+ T cells from blood. Reading the label with the study, this specimen's cell subset or site is: CD45RA+ naive T cells. This sequence uses TRBV4-1 and TRBJ2-7, and 8 junctional nucleotides match TRBD1. The CDR3 amino acid sequence is: CASSQAGQGSYEQYF. The bases read TGCGCCAGCAGCCAAGCAGGACAGGGCTCCTACGAGCAGTACTTC.